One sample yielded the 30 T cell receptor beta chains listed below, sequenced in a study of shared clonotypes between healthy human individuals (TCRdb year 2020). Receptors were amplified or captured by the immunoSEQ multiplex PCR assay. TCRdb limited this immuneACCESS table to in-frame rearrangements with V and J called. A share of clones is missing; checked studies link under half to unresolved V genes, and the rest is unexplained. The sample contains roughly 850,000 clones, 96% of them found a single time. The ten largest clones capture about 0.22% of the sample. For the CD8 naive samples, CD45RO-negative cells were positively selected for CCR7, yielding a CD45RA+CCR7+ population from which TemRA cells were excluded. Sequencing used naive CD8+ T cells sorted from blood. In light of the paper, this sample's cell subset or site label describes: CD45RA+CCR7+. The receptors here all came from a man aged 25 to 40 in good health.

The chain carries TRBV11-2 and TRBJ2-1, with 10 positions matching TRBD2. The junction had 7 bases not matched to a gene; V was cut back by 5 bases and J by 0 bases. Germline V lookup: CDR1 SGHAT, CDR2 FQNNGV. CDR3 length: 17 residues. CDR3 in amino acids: CASSGTSAFRSYNEQFF. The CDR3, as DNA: TGTGCCAGCAGCGGGACTAGCGCTTTTCGCTCCTACAATGAGCAGTTCTTC.

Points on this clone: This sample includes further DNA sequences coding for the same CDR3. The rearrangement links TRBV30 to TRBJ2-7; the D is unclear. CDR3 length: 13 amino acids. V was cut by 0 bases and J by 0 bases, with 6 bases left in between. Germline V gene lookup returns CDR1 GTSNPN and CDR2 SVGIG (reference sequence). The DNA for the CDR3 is TGTGCCTGGAGTGTCGGCGCCTCCTACGAGCAGTACTTC. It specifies CAWSVGASYEQYF.

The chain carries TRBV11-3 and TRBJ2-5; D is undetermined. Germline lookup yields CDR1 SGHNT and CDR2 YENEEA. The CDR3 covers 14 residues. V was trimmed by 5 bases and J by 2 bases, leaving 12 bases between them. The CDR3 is CASSTRKEQETQYF. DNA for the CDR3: TGTGCCAGCAGCACTCGTAAAGAGCAAGAGACCCAGTACTTC.

CDR3 sequence reads: CASSEGNWREDTDTQYF. DNA for the CDR3: TGTGCCAGCAGTGAAGGAAATTGGCGGGAAGACACAGATACGCAGTATTTT. The chain has TRBV2 and TRBJ2-3, with a possible D match to TRBD2 (6 bases). Between the trimmed V and J ends, which lost 1 base and 2 bases, there was a span of 16 bases. Germline V gene sequence: CDR1 SNHLY, CDR2 FYNNEI. CDR3 length: 17 residues. The whole variable domain, filled in from reference TRBV2 and TRBJ2-3, reads EPEVTQTPSHQVTQMGQEVILRCVPISNHLYFYWYRQILGQKVEFLVSFYNNEISEKSEIFDDQFSVERPDGSNFTLKIRSTKLEDSAMYFCASSEGNWREDTDTQYFGPGTRLTVL.

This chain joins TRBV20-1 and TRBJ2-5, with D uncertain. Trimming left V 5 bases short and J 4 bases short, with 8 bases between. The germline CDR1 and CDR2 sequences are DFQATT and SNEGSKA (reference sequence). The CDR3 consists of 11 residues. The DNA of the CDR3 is TGCAGTGCTCTCTCCGTAGAGACCCAGTACTTC. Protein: CSALSVETQYF.

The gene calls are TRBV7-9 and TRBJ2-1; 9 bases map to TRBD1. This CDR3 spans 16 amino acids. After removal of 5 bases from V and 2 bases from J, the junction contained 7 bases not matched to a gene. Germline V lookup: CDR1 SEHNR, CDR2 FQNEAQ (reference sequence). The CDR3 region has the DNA TGTGCCAGCAGCCTCCCGGACAGGGGAGCCTACAATGAGCAGTTCTTC. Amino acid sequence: CASSLPDRGAYNEQFF.

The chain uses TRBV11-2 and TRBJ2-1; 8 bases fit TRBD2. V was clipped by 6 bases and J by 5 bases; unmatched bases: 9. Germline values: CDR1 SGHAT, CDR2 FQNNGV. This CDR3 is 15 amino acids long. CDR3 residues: CASRYGSGRDNEQFF. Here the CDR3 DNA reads TGTGCCAGCAGGTATGGGAGCGGGAGAGACAATGAGCAGTTCTTC.

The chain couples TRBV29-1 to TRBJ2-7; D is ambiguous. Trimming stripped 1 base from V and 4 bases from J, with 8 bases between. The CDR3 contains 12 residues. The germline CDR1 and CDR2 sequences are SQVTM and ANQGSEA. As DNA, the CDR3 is TGCAGCGTTGAAGCCTCAGCTTACGAGCAGTACTTC. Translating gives CSVEASAYEQYF.

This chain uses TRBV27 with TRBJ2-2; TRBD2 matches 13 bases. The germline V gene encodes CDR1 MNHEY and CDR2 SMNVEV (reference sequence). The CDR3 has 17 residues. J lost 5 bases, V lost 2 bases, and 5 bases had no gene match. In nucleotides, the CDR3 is TGTGCCAGCAGTTTACTACTAGCGGGAGGGAGTACCGGGGAGCTGTTTTTT. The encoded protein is CASSLLLAGGSTGELFF.

The CDR3 protein is CASSLGPSGRTHEQFF. The CDR3 bases are TGTGCCAGCAGCTTAGGTCCGAGCGGGAGGACCCATGAGCAGTTCTTC. This sequence joins TRBV7-8 and TRBJ2-1, with 9 bases identical to TRBD2. This CDR3 region has 16 residues. V lost 1 base and J lost 8; bases outside the gene matches: 9. Germline-derived CDR1 and CDR2 are SGHVS and FQNEAQ.

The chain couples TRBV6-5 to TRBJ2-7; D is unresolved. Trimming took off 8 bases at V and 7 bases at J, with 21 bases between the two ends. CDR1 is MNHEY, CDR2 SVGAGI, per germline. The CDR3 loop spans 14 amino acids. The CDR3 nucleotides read TGTGCCAGCGCCCCGATGTCGGGCTTCGGTGAGCAGTACTTC. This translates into CASAPMSGFGEQYF.

The CDR3 here is CASSAEDSENQPQHF. Written as DNA, the CDR3 is TGTGCCAGCAGCGCCGAGGACAGCGAAAATCAGCCCCAGCATTTT. This chain uses TRBV7-9 with TRBJ1-5, with D perhaps TRBD1 (6 bases). V was shortened by 5 bases and J by 4 bases, with 15 bases between the two germline ends. The germline CDR1 and CDR2 sequences are SEHNR and FQNEAQ (reference sequence). The CDR3 extends over 15 amino acids.

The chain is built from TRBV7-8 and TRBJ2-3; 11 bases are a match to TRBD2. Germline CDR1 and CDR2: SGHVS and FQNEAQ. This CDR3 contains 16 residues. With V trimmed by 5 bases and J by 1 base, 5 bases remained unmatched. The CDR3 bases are TGTGCCAGCAGCCTTGGGACTAGCGGACGCACAGATACGCAGTATTTT. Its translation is CASSLGTSGRTDTQYF.

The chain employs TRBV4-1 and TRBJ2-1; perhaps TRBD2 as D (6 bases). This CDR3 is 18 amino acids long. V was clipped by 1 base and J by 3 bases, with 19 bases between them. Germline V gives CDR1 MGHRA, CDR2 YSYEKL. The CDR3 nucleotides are TGCGCCAGCAGCCAAGGTCGTGCGGGATATCCCGACTACAATGAGCAGTTCTTC. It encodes CASSQGRAGYPDYNEQFF.

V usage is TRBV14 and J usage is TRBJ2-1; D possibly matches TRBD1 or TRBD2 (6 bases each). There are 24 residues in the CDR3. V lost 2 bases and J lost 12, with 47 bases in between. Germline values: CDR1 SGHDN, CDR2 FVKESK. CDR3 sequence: CASSQIGALGGLANYNAPGFPQFF. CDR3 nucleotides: TGTGCCAGCAGCCAAATCGGGGCTCTTGGGGGCCTAGCGAACTACAATGCACCGGGTTTTCCGCAGTTCTTC.

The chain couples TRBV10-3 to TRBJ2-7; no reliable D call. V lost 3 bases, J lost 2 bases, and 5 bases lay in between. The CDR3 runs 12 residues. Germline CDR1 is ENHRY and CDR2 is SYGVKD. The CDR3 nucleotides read TGTGCCATCAGTGATCTACCCTACGAGCAGTACTTC. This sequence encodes CAISDLPYEQYF.

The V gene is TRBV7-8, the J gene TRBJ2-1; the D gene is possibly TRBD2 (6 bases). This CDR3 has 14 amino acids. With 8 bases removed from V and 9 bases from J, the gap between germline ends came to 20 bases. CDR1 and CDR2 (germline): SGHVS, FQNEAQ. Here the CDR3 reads CASRTAGSNVEQFF. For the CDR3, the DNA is TGTGCCAGCCGAACAGCGGGTTCCAACGTTGAGCAGTTCTTC.

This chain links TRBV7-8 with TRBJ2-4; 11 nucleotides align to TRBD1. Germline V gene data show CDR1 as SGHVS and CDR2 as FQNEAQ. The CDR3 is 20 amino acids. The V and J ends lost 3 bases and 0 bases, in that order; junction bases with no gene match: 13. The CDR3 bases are TGTGCCAGCAGCTTGAGGACAGGGGGCGATTTGTCCCAAGCCAAAAACATTCAGTACTTC. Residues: CASSLRTGGDLSQAKNIQYF.

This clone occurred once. The CDR3 region is CASRVRGSGNTIYF. CDR3 nucleotides: TGTGCCAGCAGGGTACGGGGGTCTGGAAACACCATATATTTT. This chain links TRBV2 with TRBJ1-3; possibly TRBD1 for D (5 bases). Germline V CDR1 and CDR2: SNHLY, FYNNEI. This CDR3 region has 14 residues. Trimming left V 6 bases short and J 1 base short, with 10 bases between.

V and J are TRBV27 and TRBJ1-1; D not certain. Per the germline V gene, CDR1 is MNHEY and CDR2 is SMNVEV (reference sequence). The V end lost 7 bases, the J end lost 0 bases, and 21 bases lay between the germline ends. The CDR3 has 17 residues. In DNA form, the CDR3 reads TGTGCCAGCATGATCCCCAACAAAGACCGATTGAACACTGAAGCTTTCTTT. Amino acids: CASMIPNKDRLNTEAFF.

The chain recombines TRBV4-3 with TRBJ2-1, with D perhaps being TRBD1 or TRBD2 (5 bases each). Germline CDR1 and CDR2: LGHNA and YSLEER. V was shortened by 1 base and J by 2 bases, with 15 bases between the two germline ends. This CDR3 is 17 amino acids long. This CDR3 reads CASSQATWDGAYNEQFF. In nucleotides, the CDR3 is TGCGCCAGCAGCCAAGCTACATGGGACGGAGCCTACAATGAGCAGTTCTTC.

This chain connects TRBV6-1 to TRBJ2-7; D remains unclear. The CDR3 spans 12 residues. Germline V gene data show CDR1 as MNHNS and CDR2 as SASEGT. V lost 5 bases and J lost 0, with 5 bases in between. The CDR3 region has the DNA TGTGCCAGCAGTAGGCCCTCCTACGAGCAGTACTTC. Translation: CASSRPSYEQYF.

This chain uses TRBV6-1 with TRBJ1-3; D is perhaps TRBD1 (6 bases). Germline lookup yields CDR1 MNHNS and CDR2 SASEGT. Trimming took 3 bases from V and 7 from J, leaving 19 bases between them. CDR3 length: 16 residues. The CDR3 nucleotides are TGTGCCAGCAGTGATAAGGACAGATATATTTTGAACACCATATATTTT. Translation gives CASSDKDRYILNTIYF.

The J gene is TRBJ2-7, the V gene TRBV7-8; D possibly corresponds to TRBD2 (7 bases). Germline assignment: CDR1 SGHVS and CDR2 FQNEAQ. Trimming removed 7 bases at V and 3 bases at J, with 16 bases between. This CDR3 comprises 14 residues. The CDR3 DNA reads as TGTGCCAGCACCCAGGGGAGGGGCCTCTACGAGCAGTACTTC. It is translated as CASTQGRGLYEQYF. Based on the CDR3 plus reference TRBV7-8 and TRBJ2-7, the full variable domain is GAGVSQSPRYKVAKRGQDVALRCDPISGHVSLFWYQQALGQGPEFLTYFQNEAQLDKSGLPSDRFFAERPEGSVSTLKIQRTQQEDSAVYLCASTQGRGLYEQYFGPGTRLTVT.

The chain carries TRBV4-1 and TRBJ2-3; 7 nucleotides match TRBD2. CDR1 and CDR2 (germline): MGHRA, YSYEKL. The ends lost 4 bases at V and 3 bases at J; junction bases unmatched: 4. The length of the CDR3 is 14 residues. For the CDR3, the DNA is TGCGCCAGCAGCCTGCTAGCGGATACAGATACGCAGTATTTT. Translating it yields CASSLLADTDTQYF.

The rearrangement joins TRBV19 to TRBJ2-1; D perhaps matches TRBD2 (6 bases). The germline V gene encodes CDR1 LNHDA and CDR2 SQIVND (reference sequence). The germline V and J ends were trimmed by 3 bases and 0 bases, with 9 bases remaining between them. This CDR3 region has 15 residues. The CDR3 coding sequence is TGTGCCAGTAGTATTACTAGCAGCTCCTACAATGAGCAGTTCTTC. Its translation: CASSITSSSYNEQFF.

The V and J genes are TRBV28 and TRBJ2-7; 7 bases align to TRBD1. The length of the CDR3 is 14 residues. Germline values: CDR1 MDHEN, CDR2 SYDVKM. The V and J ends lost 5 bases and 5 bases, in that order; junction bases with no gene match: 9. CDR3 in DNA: TGTGCCAGCAGTGTCCAAAACAGGGGCCACGAGCAGTACTTC. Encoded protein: CASSVQNRGHEQYF.

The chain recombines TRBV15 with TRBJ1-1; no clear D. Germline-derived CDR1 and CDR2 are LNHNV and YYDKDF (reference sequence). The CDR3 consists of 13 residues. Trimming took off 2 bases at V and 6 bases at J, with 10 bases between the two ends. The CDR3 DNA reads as TGTGCCACCAGCAGAAACAGCTTCTCTGAAGCTTTCTTT. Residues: CATSRNSFSEAFF.

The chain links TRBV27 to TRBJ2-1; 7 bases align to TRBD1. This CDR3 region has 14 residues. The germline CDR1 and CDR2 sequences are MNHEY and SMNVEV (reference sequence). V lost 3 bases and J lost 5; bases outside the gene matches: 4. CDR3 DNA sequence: TGTGCCAGCAGTTTCGGGACAGCCCACAATGAGCAGTTCTTC. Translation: CASSFGTAHNEQFF.

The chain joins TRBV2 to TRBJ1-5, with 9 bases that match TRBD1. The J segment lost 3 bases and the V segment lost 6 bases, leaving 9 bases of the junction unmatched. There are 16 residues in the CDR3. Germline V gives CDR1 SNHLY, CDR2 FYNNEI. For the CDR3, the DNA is TGTGCCAGCAGGTCCACAGGGGGCGCGGACAATCAGCCCCAGCATTTT. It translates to CASRSTGGADNQPQHF.